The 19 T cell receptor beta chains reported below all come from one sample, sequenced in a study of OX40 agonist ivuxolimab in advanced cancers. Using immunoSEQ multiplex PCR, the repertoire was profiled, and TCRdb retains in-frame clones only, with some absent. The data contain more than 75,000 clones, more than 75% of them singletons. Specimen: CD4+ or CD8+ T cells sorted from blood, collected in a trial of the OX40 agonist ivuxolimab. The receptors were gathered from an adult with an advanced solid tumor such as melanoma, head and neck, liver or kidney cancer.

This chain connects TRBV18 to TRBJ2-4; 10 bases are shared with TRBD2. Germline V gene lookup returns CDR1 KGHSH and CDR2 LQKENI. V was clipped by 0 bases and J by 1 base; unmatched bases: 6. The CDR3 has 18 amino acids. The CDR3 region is CASSPPDQAGGAKNIQYF. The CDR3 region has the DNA TGTGCCAGCTCACCACCGGACCAAGCGGGAGGGGCCAAAAACATTCAGTACTTC.

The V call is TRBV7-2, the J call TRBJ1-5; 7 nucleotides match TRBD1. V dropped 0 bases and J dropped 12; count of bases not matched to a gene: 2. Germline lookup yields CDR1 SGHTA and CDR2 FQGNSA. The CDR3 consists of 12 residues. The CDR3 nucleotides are TGTGCCAGCAGCTTAGCTTGGGACAGCCAGCATTTT. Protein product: CASSLAWDSQHF.

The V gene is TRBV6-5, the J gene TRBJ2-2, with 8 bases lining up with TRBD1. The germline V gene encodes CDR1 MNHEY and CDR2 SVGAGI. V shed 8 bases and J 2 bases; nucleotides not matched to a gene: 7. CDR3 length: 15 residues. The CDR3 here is CASCPDRVNTGELFF. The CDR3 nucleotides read TGTGCCAGCTGCCCGGACAGGGTAAACACCGGGGAGCTGTTTTTT.

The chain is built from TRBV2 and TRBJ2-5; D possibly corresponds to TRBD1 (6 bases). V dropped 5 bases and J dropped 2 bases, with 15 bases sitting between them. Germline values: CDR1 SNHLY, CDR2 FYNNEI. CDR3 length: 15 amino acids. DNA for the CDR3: TGTGCCAGCAGTCAGGACAGAGGGCAACAAGAGACCCAGTACTTC. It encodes CASSQDRGQQETQYF.

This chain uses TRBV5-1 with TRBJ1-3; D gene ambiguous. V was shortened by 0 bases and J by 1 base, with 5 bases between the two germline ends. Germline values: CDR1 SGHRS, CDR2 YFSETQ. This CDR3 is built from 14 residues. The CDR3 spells CASSLATSGNTIYF. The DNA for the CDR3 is TGCGCCAGCAGCTTGGCGACATCTGGAAACACCATATATTTT.

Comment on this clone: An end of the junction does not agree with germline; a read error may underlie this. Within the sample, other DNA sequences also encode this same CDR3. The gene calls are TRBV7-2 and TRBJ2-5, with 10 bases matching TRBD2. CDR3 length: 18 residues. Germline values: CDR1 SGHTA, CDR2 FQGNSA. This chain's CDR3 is CASSPGIGTSARGETQYF. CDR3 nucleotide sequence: TGTGCCAGCAGCCCAGGTATTGGGACTAGCGCCCGAGGAGAGACTCAGTACTTC.

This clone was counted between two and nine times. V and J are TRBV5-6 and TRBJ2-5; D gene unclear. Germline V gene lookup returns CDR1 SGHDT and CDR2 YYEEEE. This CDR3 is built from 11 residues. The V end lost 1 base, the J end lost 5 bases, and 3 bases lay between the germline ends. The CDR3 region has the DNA TGTGCCAGCAGCTTGAGTGAGACCCAGTACTTC. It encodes CASSLSETQYF.

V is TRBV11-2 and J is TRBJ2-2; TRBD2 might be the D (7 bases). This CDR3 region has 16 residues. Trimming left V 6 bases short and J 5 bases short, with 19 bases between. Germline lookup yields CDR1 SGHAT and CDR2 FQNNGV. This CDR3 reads CASRRGGLAETGELFF. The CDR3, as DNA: TGTGCCAGCAGGCGTGGGGGGCTAGCGGAAACCGGGGAGCTGTTTTTT. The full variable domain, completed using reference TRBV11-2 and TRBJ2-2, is EAGVAQSPRYKIIEKRQSVAFWCNPISGHATLYWYQQILGQGPKLLIQFQNNGVVDDSQLPKDRFSAERLKGVDSTLKIQPAKLEDSAVYLCASRRGGLAETGELFFGEGSRLTVL.

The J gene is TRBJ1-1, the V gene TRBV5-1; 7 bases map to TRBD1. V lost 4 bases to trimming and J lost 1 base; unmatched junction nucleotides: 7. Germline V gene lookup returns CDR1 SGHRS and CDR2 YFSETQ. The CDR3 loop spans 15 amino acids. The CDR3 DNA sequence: TGCGCCAGCAGCATAGCCGGGACAGCGAACACTGAAGCTTTCTTT. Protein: CASSIAGTANTEAFF.

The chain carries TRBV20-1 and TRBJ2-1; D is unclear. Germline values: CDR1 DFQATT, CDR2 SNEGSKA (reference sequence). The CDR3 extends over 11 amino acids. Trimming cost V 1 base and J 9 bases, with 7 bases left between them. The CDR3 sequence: CSARGSSEQFF. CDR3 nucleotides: TGCAGTGCTAGAGGGTCAAGTGAGCAGTTCTTC.

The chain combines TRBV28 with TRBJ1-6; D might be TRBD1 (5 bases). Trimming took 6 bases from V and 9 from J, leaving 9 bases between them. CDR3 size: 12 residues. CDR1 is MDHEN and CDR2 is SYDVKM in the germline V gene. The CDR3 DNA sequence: TGTGCCAGCAGGGGGGGTGGTTCACCCCTCCACTTT. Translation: CASRGGGSPLHF. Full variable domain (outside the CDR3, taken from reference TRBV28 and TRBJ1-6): DVKVTQSSRYLVKRTGEKVFLECVQDMDHENMFWYRQDPGLGLRLIYFSYDVKMKEKGDIPEGYSVSREKKERFSLILESASTNQTSMYLCASRGGGSPLHFGNGTRLTVT.

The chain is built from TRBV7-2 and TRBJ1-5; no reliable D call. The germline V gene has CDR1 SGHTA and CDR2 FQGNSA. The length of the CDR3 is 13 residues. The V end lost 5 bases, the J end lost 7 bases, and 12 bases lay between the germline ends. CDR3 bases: TGTGCCAGCAGCACAGTCTTGGGGCAGCCCCAGCATTTT. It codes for CASSTVLGQPQHF.

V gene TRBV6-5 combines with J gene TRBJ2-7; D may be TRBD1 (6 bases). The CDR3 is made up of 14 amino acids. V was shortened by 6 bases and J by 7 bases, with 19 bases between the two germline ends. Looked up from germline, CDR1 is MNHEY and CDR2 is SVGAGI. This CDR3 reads CASRRADRSWEQYF. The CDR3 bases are TGTGCCAGCAGACGCGCGGACAGATCCTGGGAGCAGTACTTC.

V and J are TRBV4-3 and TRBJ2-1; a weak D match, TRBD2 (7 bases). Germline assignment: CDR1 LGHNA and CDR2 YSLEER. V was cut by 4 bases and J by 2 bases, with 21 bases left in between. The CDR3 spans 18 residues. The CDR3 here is CASSLRAAGAGAYNEQFF. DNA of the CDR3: TGCGCCAGCAGCCTAAGGGCCGCGGGAGCAGGGGCCTACAATGAGCAGTTCTTC.

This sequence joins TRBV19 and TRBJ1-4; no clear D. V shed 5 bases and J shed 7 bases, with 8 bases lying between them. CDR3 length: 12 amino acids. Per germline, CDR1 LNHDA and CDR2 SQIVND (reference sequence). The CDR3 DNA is TGTGCCAGTAGTCCCCGTCTTGAAAAACTGTTTTTT. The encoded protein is CASSPRLEKLFF. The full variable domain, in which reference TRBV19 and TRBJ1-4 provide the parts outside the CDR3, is DGGITQSPKYLFRKEGQNVTLSCEQNLNHDAMYWYRQDPGQGLRLIYYSQIVNDFQKGDIAEGYSVSREKKESFPLTVTSAQKNPTAFYLCASSPRLEKLFFGSGTQLSVL.

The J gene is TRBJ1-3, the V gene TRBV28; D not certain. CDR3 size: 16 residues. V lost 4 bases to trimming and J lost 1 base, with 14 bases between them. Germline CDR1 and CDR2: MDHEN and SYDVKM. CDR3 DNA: TGTGCCAGCAGTTCAAACGGTCTTCGATCTGGAAACACCATATATTTT. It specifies CASSSNGLRSGNTIYF.

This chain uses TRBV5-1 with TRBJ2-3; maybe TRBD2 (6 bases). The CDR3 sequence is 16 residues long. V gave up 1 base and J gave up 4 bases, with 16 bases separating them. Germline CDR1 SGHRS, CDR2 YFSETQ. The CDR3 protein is CASSLLSAGLADTQYF. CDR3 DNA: TGCGCCAGCAGCTTGTTGTCGGCGGGGTTAGCAGATACGCAGTATTTT.

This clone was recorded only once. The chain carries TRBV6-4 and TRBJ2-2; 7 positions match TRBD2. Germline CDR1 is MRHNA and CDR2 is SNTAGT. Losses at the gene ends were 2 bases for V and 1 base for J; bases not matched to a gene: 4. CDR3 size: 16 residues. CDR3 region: CASSDEGGLNTGELFF. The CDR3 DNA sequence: TGTGCCAGCAGTGACGAGGGAGGGTTGAACACCGGGGAGCTGTTTTTT.

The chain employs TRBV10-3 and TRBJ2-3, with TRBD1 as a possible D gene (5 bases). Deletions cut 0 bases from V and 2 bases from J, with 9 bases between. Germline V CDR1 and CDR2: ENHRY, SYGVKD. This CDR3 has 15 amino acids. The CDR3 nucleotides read TGTGCCATCAGTGAGTCTCTCAGGGACACAGATACGCAGTATTTT. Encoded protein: CAISESLRDTDTQYF.